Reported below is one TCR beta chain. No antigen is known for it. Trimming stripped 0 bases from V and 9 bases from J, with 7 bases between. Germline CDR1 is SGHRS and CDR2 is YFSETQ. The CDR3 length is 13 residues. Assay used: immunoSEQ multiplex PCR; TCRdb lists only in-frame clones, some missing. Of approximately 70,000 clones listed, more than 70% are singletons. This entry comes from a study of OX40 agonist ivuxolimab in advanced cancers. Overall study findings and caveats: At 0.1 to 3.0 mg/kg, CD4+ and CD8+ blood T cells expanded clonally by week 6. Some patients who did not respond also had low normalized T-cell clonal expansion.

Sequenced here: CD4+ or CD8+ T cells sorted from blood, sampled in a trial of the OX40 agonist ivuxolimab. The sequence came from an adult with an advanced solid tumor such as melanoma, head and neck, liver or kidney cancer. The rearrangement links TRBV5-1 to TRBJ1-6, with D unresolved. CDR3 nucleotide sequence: TGCGCCAGCAGCTTGGGAGAAACTTCACCCCTCCACTTT. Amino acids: CASSLGETSPLHF.